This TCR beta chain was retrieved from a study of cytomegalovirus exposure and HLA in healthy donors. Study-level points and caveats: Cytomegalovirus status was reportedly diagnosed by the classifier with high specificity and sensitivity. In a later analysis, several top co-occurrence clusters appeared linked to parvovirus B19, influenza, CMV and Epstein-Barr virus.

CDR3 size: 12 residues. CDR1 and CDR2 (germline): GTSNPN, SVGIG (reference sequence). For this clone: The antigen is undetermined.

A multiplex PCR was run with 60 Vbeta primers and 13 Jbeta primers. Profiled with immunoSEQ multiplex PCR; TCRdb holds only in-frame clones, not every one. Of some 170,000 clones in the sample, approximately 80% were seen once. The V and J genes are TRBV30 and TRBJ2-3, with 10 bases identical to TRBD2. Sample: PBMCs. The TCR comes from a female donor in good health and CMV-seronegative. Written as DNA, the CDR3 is TGTGCTCGGACTAGCGGTACAGATACGCAGTATTTT. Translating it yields CARTSGTDTQYF.